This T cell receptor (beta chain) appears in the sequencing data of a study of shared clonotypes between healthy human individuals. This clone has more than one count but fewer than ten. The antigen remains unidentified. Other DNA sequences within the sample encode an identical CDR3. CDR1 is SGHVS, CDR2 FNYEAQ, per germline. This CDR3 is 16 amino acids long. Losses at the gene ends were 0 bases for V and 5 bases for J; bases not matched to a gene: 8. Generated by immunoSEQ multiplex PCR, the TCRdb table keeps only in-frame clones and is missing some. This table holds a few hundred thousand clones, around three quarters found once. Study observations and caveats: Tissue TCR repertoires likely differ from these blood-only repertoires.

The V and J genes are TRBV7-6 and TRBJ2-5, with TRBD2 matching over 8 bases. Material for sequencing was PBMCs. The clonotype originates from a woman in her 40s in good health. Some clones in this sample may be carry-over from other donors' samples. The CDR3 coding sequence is TGTGCCAGCAGCTTAGCGCGGGAGGCTCCGGGGGAGACCCAGTACTTC. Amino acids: CASSLAREAPGETQYF.